The rows below give T cell receptor beta chains drawn from one sample of a study of blood T cell repertoires in COVID-19. Using immunoSEQ multiplex PCR, the repertoire was profiled, and TCRdb retains in-frame clones only, with some absent. The sample includes tens of thousands of clones, more than 75% seen only once; the top ten take 13% to 15%. Sequences were obtained from peripheral blood. The receptors shown here come from a woman aged 65 to 85 with acute or convalescent COVID-19. The CDR3 runs from the conserved cysteine through the conserved F or W. A D gene is named only where the DNA matches it firmly. Not every row has a clone size; where given, it reads once, few, many or a size class.

V gene,J gene,clone size,D gene,CDR3 protein,CDR3 DNA
TRBV25-1,TRBJ1-2,NA,NA,CASSVPGLGANYGYTF,TGTGCCAGCAGTGTACCGGGACTGGGAGCTAACTATGGCTACACCTTC
TRBV3-1/TRBV3-2,TRBJ2-5,NA,TRBD1,CASSQGTGDQETQYF,TGTGCCAGCAGCCAAGGGACAGGGGATCAAGAGACCCAGTACTTC
TRBV19,TRBJ2-5,once,TRBD1,CASSTQGARKETQYF,TGTGCCAGTAGTACACAGGGGGCGCGTAAGGAGACCCAGTACTTC
TRBV12-3/TRBV12-4,TRBJ2-3,NA,TRBD1,CASSLGQGGTQYF,TGTGCCAGCAGTTTAGGACAGGGCGGCACGCAGTATTTT
TRBV19,TRBJ2-1,NA,TRBD2,CASSTPPSGGTHNEQFF,TGTGCCAGTAGTACACCCCCGAGCGGGGGGACCCACAATGAGCAGTTCTTC
TRBV6-4,TRBJ2-3,few,TRBD1,CASSDSGGAATDTQYF,TGTGCCAGCAGTGACTCAGGGGGCGCAGCAACAGATACGCAGTATTTT
TRBV10-3,TRBJ2-1,once,TRBD2,CAISDTSGGRDEQFF,TGTGCCATCAGTGACACTAGCGGGGGGCGGGATGAGCAGTTCTTC
TRBV7-2,TRBJ1-2,NA,TRBD1,CASSRDRGLLGYGYTF,TGTGCCAGCAGCCGGGACAGGGGGCTTTTGGGCTATGGCTACACCTTC
TRBV6-1,TRBJ1-2,NA,TRBD1,CASSEDGQGMYGYTF,TGTGCCAGCAGTGAAGACGGACAGGGGATGTATGGCTACACCTTC
TRBV6-5,TRBJ2-5,NA,NA,CASSYSLSKEAQYF,TGTGCCAGCAGTTACTCGTTGTCCAAAGAGGCCCAGTACTTC
TRBV18,TRBJ1-5,few,TRBD1,CASSSDRDNQPQHF,TGTGCCAGCTCATCGGACAGGGACAATCAGCCCCAGCATTTT
TRBV5-4,TRBJ2-3,NA,TRBD2,CASSLSLAGVTDTQYF,TGTGCCAGCAGCTTGTCACTAGCGGGCGTCACAGATACGCAGTATTTT
TRBV9,TRBJ2-1,NA,NA,CASSPSWGESSYNEQFF,TGTGCCAGCAGCCCCAGTTGGGGGGAGAGCTCCTACAATGAGCAGTTCTTC
TRBV19,TRBJ1-5,NA,NA,CASSLDSYLSNQPQHF,TGTGCCAGTAGCCTTGACAGTTACCTTAGCAATCAGCCCCAGCATTTT
TRBV4-3,TRBJ2-5,NA,NA,CASSQDPHTRGETQYF,TGCGCCAGCAGCCAAGATCCTCACACAAGAGGGGAGACCCAGTACTTC
TRBV19,TRBJ2-3,NA,NA,CASSTRYYLADSTDTQYF,TGTGCCAGTAGTACCCGATACTACTTAGCGGATAGCACAGATACGCAGTATTTT
TRBV7-4,TRBJ2-2,NA,TRBD1,CANKKVGQGNTGELFF,TGTGCCAACAAAAAAGTTGGACAGGGAAACACCGGGGAGCTGTTTTTT
TRBV7-2,TRBJ2-3,NA,TRBD2,CASSQMTGGVDTQYF,TGTGCCAGCAGCCAAATGACGGGGGGGGTGGATACGCAGTATTTT
TRBV2,TRBJ1-5,NA,NA,CASSEFRQDSNQPQHF,TGTGCCAGCAGTGAATTCAGGCAGGATAGCAATCAGCCCCAGCATTTT
TRBV7-2,TRBJ1-2,NA,NA,CASSRTRGIDYGYTF,TGTGCCAGCAGCAGGACCCGGGGAATCGACTATGGCTACACCTTC
TRBV28,TRBJ2-2,NA,NA,CASSFLMRGGELFF,TGTGCCAGCAGTTTTTTGATGCGTGGCGGGGAGCTGTTTTTT
TRBV2,TRBJ1-2,NA,NA,CASSGAGNKTYGYTF,TGTGCCAGCAGTGGGGCCGGGAACAAAACCTATGGCTACACCTTC
TRBV3-1/TRBV3-2,TRBJ2-1,once,TRBD2,CASSPSGRGGEQFF,TGTGCCAGCAGCCCTAGCGGGAGGGGGGGTGAGCAGTTCTTC
TRBV5-1,TRBJ1-2,NA,TRBD1,CASSLEPDRTVYGYTF,TGCGCCAGCAGCTTGGAACCGGACAGGACCGTCTATGGCTACACCTTC
TRBV5-1,TRBJ1-4,NA,TRBD1,CASSLGTGNEKLFF,TGCGCCAGCAGCCTCGGGACAGGGAATGAAAAACTGTTTTTT
TRBV28,TRBJ2-3,NA,TRBD2,CASRGVAGTSDTQYF,TGTGCCAGCAGAGGGGTAGCGGGTACCTCAGATACGCAGTATTTT